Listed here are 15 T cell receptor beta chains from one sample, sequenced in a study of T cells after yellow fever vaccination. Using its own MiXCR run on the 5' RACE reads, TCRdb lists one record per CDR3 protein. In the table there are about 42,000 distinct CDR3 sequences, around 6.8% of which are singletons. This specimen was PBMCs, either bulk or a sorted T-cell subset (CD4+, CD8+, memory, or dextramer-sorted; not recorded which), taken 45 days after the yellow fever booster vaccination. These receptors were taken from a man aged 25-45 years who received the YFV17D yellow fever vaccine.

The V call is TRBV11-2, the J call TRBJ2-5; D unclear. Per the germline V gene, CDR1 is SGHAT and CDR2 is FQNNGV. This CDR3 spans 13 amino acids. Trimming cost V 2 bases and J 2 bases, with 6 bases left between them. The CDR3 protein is CASSLSLQETQYF. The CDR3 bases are TGTGCCAGCAGCTTAAGCTTGCAAGAGACCCAGTACTTC. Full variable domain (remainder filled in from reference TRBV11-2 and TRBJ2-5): EAGVAQSPRYKIIEKRQSVAFWCNPISGHATLYWYQQILGQGPKLLIQFQNNGVVDDSQLPKDRFSAERLKGVDSTLKIQPAKLEDSAVYLCASSLSLQETQYFGPGTRLLVL.

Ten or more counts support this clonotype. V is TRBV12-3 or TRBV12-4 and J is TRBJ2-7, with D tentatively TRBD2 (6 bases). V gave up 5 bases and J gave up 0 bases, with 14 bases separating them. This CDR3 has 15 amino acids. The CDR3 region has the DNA TGTGCCAGCAGTGCCACCGGGAGAAACTCCTACGAGCAGTACTTC. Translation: CASSATGRNSYEQYF.

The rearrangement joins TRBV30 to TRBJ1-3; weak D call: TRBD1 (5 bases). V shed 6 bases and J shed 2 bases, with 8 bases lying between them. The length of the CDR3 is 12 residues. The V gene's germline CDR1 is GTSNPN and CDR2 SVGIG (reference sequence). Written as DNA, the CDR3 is TGTGCCTGTGGGACGGCTGGAAACACCATATATTTT. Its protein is CACGTAGNTIYF.

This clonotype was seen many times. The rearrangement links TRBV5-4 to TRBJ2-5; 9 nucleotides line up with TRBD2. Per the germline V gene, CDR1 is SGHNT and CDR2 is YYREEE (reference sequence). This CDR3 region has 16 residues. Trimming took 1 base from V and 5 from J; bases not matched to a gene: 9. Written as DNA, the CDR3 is TGTGCCAGCAGCTTGAAGCGGGACAGCGGGGGGGAGACCCAGTACTTC. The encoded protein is CASSLKRDSGGETQYF. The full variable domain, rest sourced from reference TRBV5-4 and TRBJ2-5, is ETGVTQSPTHLIKTRGQQVTLRCSSQSGHNTVSWYQQALGQGPQFIFQYYREEENGRGNFPPRFSGLQFPNYSSELNVNALELDDSALYLCASSLKRDSGGETQYFGPGTRLLVL.

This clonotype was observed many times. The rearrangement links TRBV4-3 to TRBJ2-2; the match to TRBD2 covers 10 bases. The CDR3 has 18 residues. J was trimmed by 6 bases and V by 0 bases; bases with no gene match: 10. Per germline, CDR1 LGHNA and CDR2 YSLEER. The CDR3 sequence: CASSQDHSSGSPPGELFF. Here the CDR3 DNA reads TGCGCCAGCAGCCAAGATCACTCTAGCGGGAGCCCCCCCGGGGAGCTGTTTTTT.

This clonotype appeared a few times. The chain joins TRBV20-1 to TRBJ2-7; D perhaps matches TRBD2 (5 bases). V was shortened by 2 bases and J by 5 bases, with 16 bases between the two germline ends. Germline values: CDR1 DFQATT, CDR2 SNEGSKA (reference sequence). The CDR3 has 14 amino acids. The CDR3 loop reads CSARRQLGNNEQYF. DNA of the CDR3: TGCAGTGCTAGACGTCAACTAGGAAATAACGAGCAGTACTTC.

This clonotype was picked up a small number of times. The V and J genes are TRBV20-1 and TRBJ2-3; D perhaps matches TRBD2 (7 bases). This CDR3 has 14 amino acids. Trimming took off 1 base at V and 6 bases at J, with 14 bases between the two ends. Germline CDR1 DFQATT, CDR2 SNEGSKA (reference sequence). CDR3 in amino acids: CSARVAGARDTQYF. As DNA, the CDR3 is TGCAGTGCTAGAGTGGCGGGGGCACGTGATACGCAGTATTTT.

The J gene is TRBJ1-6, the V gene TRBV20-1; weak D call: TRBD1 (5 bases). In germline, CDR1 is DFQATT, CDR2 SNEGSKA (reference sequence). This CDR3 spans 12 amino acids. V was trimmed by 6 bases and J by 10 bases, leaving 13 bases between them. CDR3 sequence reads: CSASPGGSPLHF. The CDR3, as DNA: TGCAGTGCCTCTCCCGGGGGGTCACCCCTCCACTTT.

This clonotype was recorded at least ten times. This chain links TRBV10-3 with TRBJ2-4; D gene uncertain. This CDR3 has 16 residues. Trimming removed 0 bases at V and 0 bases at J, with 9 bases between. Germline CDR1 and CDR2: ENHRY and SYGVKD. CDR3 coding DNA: TGTGCCATCAGTGAGTCCTCAGGATTAGCCAAAAACATTCAGTACTTC. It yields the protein CAISESSGLAKNIQYF.

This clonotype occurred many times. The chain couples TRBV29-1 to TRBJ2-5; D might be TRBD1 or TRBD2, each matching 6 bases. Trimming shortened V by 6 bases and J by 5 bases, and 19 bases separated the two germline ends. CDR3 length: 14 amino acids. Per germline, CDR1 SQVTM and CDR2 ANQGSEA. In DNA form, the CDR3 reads TGCAGCGTGGTGGTGGGAACAGGGAGGGAGACCCAGTACTTC. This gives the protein CSVVVGTGRETQYF.

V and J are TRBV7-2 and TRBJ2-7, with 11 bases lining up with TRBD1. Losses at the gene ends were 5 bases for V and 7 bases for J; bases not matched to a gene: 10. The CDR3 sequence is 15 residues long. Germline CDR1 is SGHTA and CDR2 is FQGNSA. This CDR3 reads CASSVPRTGGLEQYF. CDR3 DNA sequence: TGTGCCAGCAGCGTCCCCCGGACAGGGGGCCTTGAGCAGTACTTC.

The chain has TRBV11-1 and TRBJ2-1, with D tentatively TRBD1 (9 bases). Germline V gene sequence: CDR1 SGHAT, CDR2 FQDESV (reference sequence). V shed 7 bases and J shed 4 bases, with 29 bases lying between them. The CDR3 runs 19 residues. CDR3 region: CASTLRGTGISGSYNEQFF. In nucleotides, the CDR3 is TGTGCCAGCACCCTACGTGGGACAGGGATAAGCGGGAGTTACAATGAGCAGTTCTTC.

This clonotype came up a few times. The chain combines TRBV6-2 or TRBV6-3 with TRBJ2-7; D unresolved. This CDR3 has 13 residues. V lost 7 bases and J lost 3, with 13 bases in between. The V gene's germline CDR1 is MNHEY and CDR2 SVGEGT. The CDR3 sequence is CASKPGMIYEQYF. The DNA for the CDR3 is TGTGCCAGCAAGCCGGGTATGATCTACGAGCAGTACTTC.

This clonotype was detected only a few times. The CDR3 spells CASSYGSLAAEAFF. The CDR3 DNA reads as TGTGCCAGCAGTTACGGCAGCCTCGCCGCTGAAGCTTTCTTT. The chain is built from TRBV6-5 and TRBJ1-1; the D is unclear. Germline V gene sequence: CDR1 MNHEY, CDR2 SVGAGI. The CDR3 has 14 amino acids. The germline V and J ends were trimmed by 2 bases and 6 bases, with 13 bases remaining between them.

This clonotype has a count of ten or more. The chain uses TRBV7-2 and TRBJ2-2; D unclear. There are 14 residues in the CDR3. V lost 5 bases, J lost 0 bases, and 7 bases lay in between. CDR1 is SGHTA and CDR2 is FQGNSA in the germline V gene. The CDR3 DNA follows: TGTGCCAGCAGCCAGCTAGCGAACACCGGGGAGCTGTTTTTT. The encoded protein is CASSQLANTGELFF.